These 10 T cell receptor beta chains share one sample of origin, sequenced in a study of OX40 agonist ivuxolimab in advanced cancers. The assay was immunoSEQ multiplex PCR, and TCRdb's table has in-frame clones only and misses some. The repertoire has about 62,000 clones, more than 85% of them found once; the top ten carry over 10%. The sample consisted of CD4+ or CD8+ T cells sorted from blood, taken in a trial of the OX40 agonist ivuxolimab. These receptors were collected from an adult with an advanced solid tumor such as melanoma, head and neck, liver or kidney cancer.

The chain links TRBV14 to TRBJ2-7; 7 nucleotides align to TRBD1. Per the germline V gene, CDR1 is SGHDN and CDR2 is FVKESK. V gave up 3 bases and J gave up 3 bases; unmatched junction bases: 5. This CDR3 has 14 residues. CDR3: CASSQTGSVYEQYF. DNA for the CDR3: TGTGCCAGCAGCCAGACAGGGTCCGTCTACGAGCAGTACTTC. Full variable domain (rest looked up from reference TRBV14 and TRBJ2-7): EAGVTQFPSHSVIEKGQTVTLRCDPISGHDNLYWYRRVMGKEIKFLLHFVKESKQDESGMPNNRFLAERTGGTYSTLKVQPAELEDSGVYFCASSQTGSVYEQYFGPGTRLTVT.

V and J are TRBV2 and TRBJ2-5; D ambiguous. In germline, CDR1 is SNHLY, CDR2 FYNNEI. CDR3 size: 15 residues. Deletions cut 0 bases from V and 1 base from J, with 9 bases between. The CDR3 reads CASSEANAPQETQYF. DNA for the CDR3: TGTGCCAGCAGTGAAGCTAATGCACCCCAAGAGACCCAGTACTTC.

The gene calls are TRBV9 and TRBJ1-6, with unresolved D. The germline CDR1 and CDR2 sequences are SGDLS and YYNGEE. This CDR3 spans 16 amino acids. V dropped 0 bases and J dropped 1 base, with 8 bases sitting between them. The CDR3 reads CASSVVSVSYNSPLHF. In DNA form, the CDR3 reads TGTGCCAGCAGCGTAGTGTCAGTGTCCTATAATTCACCCCTCCACTTT.

This chain uses TRBV4-1 with TRBJ2-1; 7 bases align to TRBD1. The CDR3 length is 13 residues. The germline gives CDR1 MGHRA, CDR2 YSYEKL. Germline trimming cut 3 bases from V and 8 bases from J; bases unmatched to any gene: 4. CDR3 residues: CASSQTGWDEQFF. CDR3 bases: TGCGCCAGCAGCCAGACAGGGTGGGATGAGCAGTTCTTC.

The J gene is TRBJ2-7, the V gene TRBV5-1; no clear D. The germline V and J ends were trimmed by 4 bases and 3 bases, with 8 bases remaining between them. CDR1 is SGHRS, CDR2 YFSETQ, per germline. The CDR3 loop spans 12 amino acids. CDR3 in amino acids: CASSLSNYEQYF. The CDR3 bases are TGCGCCAGCAGCCTCAGTAACTACGAGCAGTACTTC.

The chain uses TRBV6-5 and TRBJ1-1, with 7 bases aligning to TRBD1. This CDR3 contains 15 residues. Looked up from germline, CDR1 is MNHEY and CDR2 is SVGAGI. With 6 bases clipped from V and 1 base from J, the junction kept 8 bases outside the gene matches. CDR3 in amino acids: CASSVTGESNTEAFF. The CDR3 nucleotides are TGTGCCAGCAGCGTAACAGGGGAATCGAACACTGAAGCTTTCTTT.

The rearrangement links TRBV30 to TRBJ1-1; D is undetermined. The CDR3 is 17 amino acids. V was cut by 2 bases and J by 3 bases, with 22 bases left in between. Germline V gene sequence: CDR1 GTSNPN, CDR2 SVGIG (reference sequence). This CDR3 reads CAWSQPRGGGEDTEAFF. In DNA, the CDR3 is TGTGCCTGGAGTCAGCCCCGGGGTGGCGGTGAGGACACTGAAGCTTTCTTT.

The genes are TRBV2 and TRBJ1-3, with D perhaps TRBD1 (5 bases). V lost 6 bases, J lost 2 bases, and 14 bases lay in between. CDR3 length: 15 amino acids. Germline assignment: CDR1 SNHLY and CDR2 FYNNEI. The CDR3 DNA reads TGTGCCAGCAGGGGCGGACATTTAACTGGAAACACCATATATTTT. Translating it yields CASRGGHLTGNTIYF.

This chain joins TRBV6-5 and TRBJ2-2; 7 positions match TRBD1. The CDR3 contains 15 residues. Losses at the gene ends were 2 bases for V and 5 bases for J; bases not matched to a gene: 5. Germline-derived CDR1 and CDR2 are MNHEY and SVGAGI. The CDR3 is CASSYRGLGTGELFF. The CDR3 nucleotides read TGTGCCAGCAGTTACAGGGGGCTAGGTACCGGGGAGCTGTTTTTT.

The genes are TRBV6-5 and TRBJ2-1, with D uncertain. Germline V gene sequence: CDR1 MNHEY, CDR2 SVGAGI. Trimming shortened V by 2 bases and J by 6 bases, and 8 bases separated the two germline ends. The CDR3 totals 13 residues. CDR3 nucleotides: TGTGCCAGCAGTTACCTTGGCGTCAATGAGCAGTTCTTC. Amino acids: CASSYLGVNEQFF.